What follows is one T cell receptor beta chain and its context. Antigen: not known. The CDR3 has 13 residues. Germline CDR1 is LNHNV and CDR2 is YYDKDF (reference sequence). V gave up 3 bases and J gave up 6 bases, with 9 bases separating them. Documented treatment: oral pan-JAK inhibitor, 5-10 mg twice daily. Starting from PBMCs, sorting isolated CD4+ and CD8+ T cells. These data belong to a study of CD8+ T cells in alopecia areata. Study-wide background: A 6-month period off drug followed tofacitinib, which lasted 6 to 18 months. Study results and caveats: Tofacitinib significantly lowered scalp clonality and expanded CD8+ clones among the top 100. Lesional scalp, notably in alopecia totalis/universalis, had clonality above that of normal scalp.

Extracted from the samples, RNA was reverse transcribed into cDNA to serve as the sequencing template. Method: immunoSEQ multiplex PCR; TCRdb's copy keeps in-frame clones and lacks some. This table holds 190,000 or so clones, about three fifths found once. This rearrangement joins TRBV15 to TRBJ2-1, with D hard to call. This clonotype originated in a human donor with alopecia areata. The sample here was CD8+ T cells sorted from blood, taken at week 24, from a patient treated with tofacitinib. CDR3 in amino acids: CATSSSWGNEQFF. Written as DNA, the CDR3 is TGTGCCACCAGCAGTTCATGGGGCAATGAGCAGTTCTTC. The full variable domain, with the rest looked up from reference TRBV15 and TRBJ2-1, is DAMVIQNPRYQVTQFGKPVTLSCSQTLNHNVMYWYQQKSSQAPKLLFHYYDKDFNNEADTPDNFQSRRPNTSFCFLDIRSPGLGDTAMYLCATSSSWGNEQFFGPGTRLTVL.